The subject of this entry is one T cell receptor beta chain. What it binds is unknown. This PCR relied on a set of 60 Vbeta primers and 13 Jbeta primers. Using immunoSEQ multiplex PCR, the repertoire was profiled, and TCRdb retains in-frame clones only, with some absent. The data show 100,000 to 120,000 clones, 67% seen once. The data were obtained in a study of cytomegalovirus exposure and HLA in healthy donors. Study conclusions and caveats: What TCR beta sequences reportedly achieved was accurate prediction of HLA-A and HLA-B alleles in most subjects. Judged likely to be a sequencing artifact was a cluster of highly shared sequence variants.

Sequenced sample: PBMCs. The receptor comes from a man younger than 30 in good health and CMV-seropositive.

This CDR3 reads CASIEAGDQETQYF. CDR3 nucleotides: TGTGCCAGCATAGAAGCAGGGGACCAAGAGACCCAGTACTTC. V and J are TRBV28 and TRBJ2-5; the D gene is possibly TRBD1 (6 bases). The germline CDR1 and CDR2 sequences are MDHEN and SYDVKM. V lost 7 bases and J 0 bases, leaving 12 bases between the germline ends. The CDR3 is 14 residues long.